This TCR beta chain was captured in a study of blood T cell repertoires in COVID-19. Study context: Sources were T cells, B-cell-depleted T cells, or PBMCs; the material itself was cDNA or gDNA.

CDR1 and CDR2 (germline): SGHRS, YFSETQ. The CDR3 loop spans 14 amino acids. Trimming took 4 bases from V and 1 from J, leaving 12 bases between them. Clones were read by immunoSEQ multiplex PCR, and TCRdb kept only the in-frame ones, dropping some. The sample includes about 200,000 clones, approximately 84% seen only once; the top ten take approximately 6.9%. The chain combines TRBV5-1 with TRBJ2-7, with D possibly being TRBD1 (6 bases). This clonotype was obtained from a human donor with acute or convalescent COVID-19. The donor label of this sample is uncertain. The source material was peripheral blood. CDR3 protein: CASSAQQGSYEQYF. The CDR3 DNA follows: TGCGCCAGCAGCGCCCAACAGGGATCCTACGAGCAGTACTTC.